This TCR beta chain was obtained from a study of blood T cell repertoires in COVID-19. About the study: COVID-19 samples from acute and convalescent phases originated in the United States, Italy and Spain. T cells, B-cell-depleted T cells, or PBMCs supplied cDNA or gDNA.

Recruitment covered about two dozen US areas and drew participants whose ages spanned roughly 18 to 100 years. Original processing methods: Counts of nucleated cells, estimated from reference gene primer amplification, were obtained. Generated by immunoSEQ multiplex PCR, the TCRdb table keeps only in-frame clones and is missing some. For V, J and clone size, that table is used; D and trimming come from the DNA. This table has approximately 300,000 clones, under 95% appearing once. V gave up 4 bases and J gave up 7 bases, with 5 bases separating them. The CDR3 length is 11 residues. The V gene's germline CDR1 is MNHEY and CDR2 SMNVEV (reference sequence).

The sequencing sample was made of PBMCs or T cells enriched from blood (not recorded which). The rearrangement links TRBV27 to TRBJ1-5; no clear D. This TCR came from a man between 60 and 75 years old who had recovered from COVID-19. The CDR3 here is CASSSSQPQHF. In DNA form, the CDR3 reads TGTGCCAGCAGTTCTAGCCAGCCCCAGCATTTT.